This T cell receptor beta chain was sequenced in a study of cytomegalovirus exposure and HLA in healthy donors. Study observations and caveats: The study recorded 150 to 200 TCR beta chains that were cytomegalovirus-associated.

Both 60 Vbeta primers and 13 Jbeta primers went into the PCR. Sequenced by immunoSEQ multiplex PCR; TCRdb stores in-frame clones only, minus some. The table records nearly 200,000 clones, around 87% of them present only once. Concerning this clone: Its cognate antigen is unknown.

Sequences were obtained from PBMCs. The receptor was derived from a man aged 25 to 45 in good health and CMV-seronegative.

The CDR3: CASSQPGQTNSPLHF. In DNA form, the CDR3 reads TGTGCCAGCAGCCAGCCGGGACAGACTAATTCACCCCTCCACTTT. The V call is TRBV4-2, the J call TRBJ1-6; 7 nucleotides align to TRBD1. Trimming removed 3 bases from V and 6 bases from J; junction bases left unmatched: 5. Germline V lookup: CDR1 LGHNA, CDR2 YNFKEQ. The CDR3 is made up of 15 amino acids.